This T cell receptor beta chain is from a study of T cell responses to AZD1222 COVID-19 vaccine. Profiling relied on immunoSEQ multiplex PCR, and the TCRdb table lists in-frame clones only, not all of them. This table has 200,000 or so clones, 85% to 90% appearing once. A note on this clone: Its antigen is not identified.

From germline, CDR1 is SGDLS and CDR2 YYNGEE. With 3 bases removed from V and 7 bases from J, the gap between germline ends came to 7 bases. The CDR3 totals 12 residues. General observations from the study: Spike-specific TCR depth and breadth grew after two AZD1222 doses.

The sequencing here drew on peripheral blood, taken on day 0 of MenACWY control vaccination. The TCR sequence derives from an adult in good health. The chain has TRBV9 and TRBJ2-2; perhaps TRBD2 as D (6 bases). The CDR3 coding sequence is TGTGCCAGCAGCGATAGCGGCGGGGAGCTGTTTTTT. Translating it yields CASSDSGGELFF. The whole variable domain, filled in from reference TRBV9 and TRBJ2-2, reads DSGVTQTPKHLITATGQRVTLRCSPRSGDLSVYWYQQSLDQGLQFLIQYYNGEERAKGNILERFSAQQFPDLHSELNLSSLELGDSALYFCASSDSGGELFFGEGSRLTVL.